One and the same sample provided the 14 T cell receptor beta chains below, sequenced in a study of blood T cell repertoires in COVID-19. Sequencing used immunoSEQ multiplex PCR; TCRdb keeps in-frame clones, though not all of them. The sample has 200,000 to 250,000 clones, around 80% seen once; the top ten hold 10% to 15%. Sequencing was done on a sample of peripheral blood. These receptors all come from a woman aged 40 to 50 with acute or convalescent COVID-19.

V usage is TRBV30 and J usage is TRBJ1-4; D ambiguous. The V gene lost 2 bases and the J gene lost 15 bases, with 16 bases spanning the gap. CDR1 GTSNPN and CDR2 SVGIG come from the germline V gene (reference sequence). There are 12 residues in the CDR3. The CDR3 DNA follows: TGTGCCTGGAGTCCCCCAAGTCGCCAGGTGTTTTTT. Protein product: CAWSPPSRQVFF. The full variable domain, its missing parts supplied by reference TRBV30 and TRBJ1-4, is SQTIHQWPATLVQPVGSPLSLECTVEGTSNPNLYWYRQAAGRGLQLLFYSVGIGQISSEVPQNLSASRPQDRQFILSSKKLLLSDSGFYLCAWSPPSRQVFFGSGTQLSVL.

V usage is TRBV29-1 and J usage is TRBJ1-1, with TRBD1 as a possible D gene (5 bases). Trimming took 4 bases from V and 4 from J, leaving 16 bases between them. This CDR3 region has 14 residues. Germline V gene lookup returns CDR1 SQVTM and CDR2 ANQGSEA. DNA for the CDR3: TGCAGCGTTGGCGGGGGGGGATCGAGCACTGAAGCTTTCTTT. Its translation: CSVGGGGSSTEAFF.

The V and J genes are TRBV20-1 and TRBJ2-7; TRBD1 might be the D (7 bases). V lost 4 bases and J lost 5, with 18 bases in between. The CDR3 length is 14 residues. Per the germline V gene, CDR1 is DFQATT and CDR2 is SNEGSKA (reference sequence). CDR3 in DNA: TGCAGTGCTACTGACAGGGAGGTTTCCGACGAGCAGTACTTC. This encodes CSATDREVSDEQYF.

The chain has TRBV11-2 and TRBJ2-5; 7 nucleotides agree with TRBD2. This CDR3 has 15 residues. V shed 2 bases and J 1 base; nucleotides not matched to a gene: 4. Germline V gene sequence: CDR1 SGHAT, CDR2 FQNNGV. The CDR3 coding sequence is TGTGCCAGCAGCTTATGGGGCGGGGGCCAAGAGACCCAGTACTTC. This codes for CASSLWGGGQETQYF.

The gene calls are TRBV5-1 and TRBJ2-1; 10 nucleotides line up with TRBD2. The trim removed 6 bases at V and 6 bases at J, leaving 9 bases unmatched. Germline V gene lookup returns CDR1 SGHRS and CDR2 YFSETQ. This CDR3 spans 15 amino acids. The CDR3 here is CASTKAGGLLNEQFF. CDR3 nucleotides: TGCGCCAGCACCAAAGCGGGGGGGCTCCTCAATGAGCAGTTCTTC.

The genes are TRBV7-2 and TRBJ2-7, with 14 bases matching TRBD2. Germline CDR1 SGHTA, CDR2 FQGNSA. The ends lost 4 bases at V and 2 bases at J; junction bases unmatched: 10. The CDR3 spans 18 residues. DNA of the CDR3: TGTGCCAGCAGCTCTTACCTGGGGACTAGCGGGAGCACCTACGAGCAGTACTTC. Amino acids: CASSSYLGTSGSTYEQYF.

The chain carries TRBV29-1 and TRBJ1-2; 9 nucleotides line up with TRBD1. V was clipped by 1 base and J by 6 bases; unmatched bases: 9. The CDR3 contains 15 residues. The germline CDR1 and CDR2 sequences are SQVTM and ANQGSEA. CDR3 DNA: TGCAGCGTTGAAGGCGGGGGGACAGGGCTTAATGGCTACACCTTC. This sequence encodes CSVEGGGTGLNGYTF. The variable domain in full, with the rest retrieved from reference TRBV29-1 and TRBJ1-2, is SAVISQKPSRDICQRGTSLTIQCQVDSQVTMMFWYRQQPGQSLTLIATANQGSEATYESGFVIDKFPISRPNLTFSTLTVSNMSPEDSSIYLCSVEGGGTGLNGYTFGSGTRLTVV.

This clone was seen a single time. This chain uses TRBV24-1 with TRBJ1-2; 7 bases agree with TRBD1. The CDR3 loop spans 16 amino acids. Germline V gene data show CDR1 as KGHDR and CDR2 as SFDVKD. V was clipped by 4 bases and J by 7 bases; unmatched bases: 14. This CDR3 reads CATSDSYPTGWSGYTF. The CDR3 DNA reads TGTGCCACCAGTGACTCCTATCCGACAGGGTGGAGTGGCTACACCTTC.

This clone was counted a few times. This chain joins TRBV19 and TRBJ2-3; no firm D call. The V gene lost 6 bases and the J gene lost 8 bases, with 12 bases spanning the gap. Germline CDR1 LNHDA, CDR2 SQIVND (reference sequence). This CDR3 spans 12 amino acids. As DNA, the CDR3 is TGTGCCAGTAGCGCTAGTTTAGGTACGCAGTATTTT. This translates into CASSASLGTQYF.

The chain combines TRBV5-4 with TRBJ2-5, with 11 bases aligning to TRBD2. The germline V gene encodes CDR1 SGHNT and CDR2 YYREEE (reference sequence). The V segment lost 2 bases and the J segment 5 bases; nucleotides outside the gene matches: 5. The CDR3 runs 15 residues. CDR3 protein: CASSFTSGSLETQYF. The CDR3 DNA follows: TGTGCCAGCAGCTTCACTAGCGGGAGTTTGGAGACCCAGTACTTC.

The V and J genes are TRBV2 and TRBJ2-3, with TRBD2 identical over 11 bases. The germline V gene has CDR1 SNHLY and CDR2 FYNNEI. The CDR3 is 19 amino acids. V shed 4 bases and J 0 bases; nucleotides not matched to a gene: 12. CDR3 nucleotide sequence: TGTGCCAGCAGTGGGGGCAGTCAGACTAGCGGGGCTAGCACAGATACGCAGTATTTT. Translation: CASSGGSQTSGASTDTQYF.

The V gene is TRBV3-1 (or the pseudogene TRBV3-2), the J gene TRBJ2-7; TRBD2 might be the D (6 bases). The CDR3 runs 15 residues. Germline CDR1 LGHDT, CDR2 YNNKEL (reference sequence). Between the trimmed V and J ends, which lost 1 base and 3 bases, there was a span of 13 bases. The CDR3 sequence is CASSQVGGINYEQYF. The CDR3 bases are TGTGCCAGCAGCCAAGTGGGCGGGATTAACTACGAGCAGTACTTC.

CDR3 in DNA: TGTGCCACCAGTGATCCCGGGACAGGGGGCGGAGAGACCCAGTACTTC. Its translation is CATSDPGTGGGETQYF. The chain uses TRBV24-1 and TRBJ2-5; 12 bases fit TRBD1. After removal of 3 bases from V and 4 bases from J, the junction contained 5 bases not matched to a gene. The CDR3 length is 16 residues. CDR1 and CDR2 (germline): KGHDR, SFDVKD.

V gene TRBV7-6 combines with J gene TRBJ2-7; 9 positions agree with TRBD2. This CDR3 region has 15 residues. The germline gives CDR1 SGHVS, CDR2 FNYEAQ. J was trimmed by 2 bases and V by 5 bases; bases with no gene match: 7. The CDR3 protein is CASSPGTSSAYEQYF. As DNA, the CDR3 is TGTGCCAGCAGCCCCGGGACTAGCTCAGCCTACGAGCAGTACTTC.